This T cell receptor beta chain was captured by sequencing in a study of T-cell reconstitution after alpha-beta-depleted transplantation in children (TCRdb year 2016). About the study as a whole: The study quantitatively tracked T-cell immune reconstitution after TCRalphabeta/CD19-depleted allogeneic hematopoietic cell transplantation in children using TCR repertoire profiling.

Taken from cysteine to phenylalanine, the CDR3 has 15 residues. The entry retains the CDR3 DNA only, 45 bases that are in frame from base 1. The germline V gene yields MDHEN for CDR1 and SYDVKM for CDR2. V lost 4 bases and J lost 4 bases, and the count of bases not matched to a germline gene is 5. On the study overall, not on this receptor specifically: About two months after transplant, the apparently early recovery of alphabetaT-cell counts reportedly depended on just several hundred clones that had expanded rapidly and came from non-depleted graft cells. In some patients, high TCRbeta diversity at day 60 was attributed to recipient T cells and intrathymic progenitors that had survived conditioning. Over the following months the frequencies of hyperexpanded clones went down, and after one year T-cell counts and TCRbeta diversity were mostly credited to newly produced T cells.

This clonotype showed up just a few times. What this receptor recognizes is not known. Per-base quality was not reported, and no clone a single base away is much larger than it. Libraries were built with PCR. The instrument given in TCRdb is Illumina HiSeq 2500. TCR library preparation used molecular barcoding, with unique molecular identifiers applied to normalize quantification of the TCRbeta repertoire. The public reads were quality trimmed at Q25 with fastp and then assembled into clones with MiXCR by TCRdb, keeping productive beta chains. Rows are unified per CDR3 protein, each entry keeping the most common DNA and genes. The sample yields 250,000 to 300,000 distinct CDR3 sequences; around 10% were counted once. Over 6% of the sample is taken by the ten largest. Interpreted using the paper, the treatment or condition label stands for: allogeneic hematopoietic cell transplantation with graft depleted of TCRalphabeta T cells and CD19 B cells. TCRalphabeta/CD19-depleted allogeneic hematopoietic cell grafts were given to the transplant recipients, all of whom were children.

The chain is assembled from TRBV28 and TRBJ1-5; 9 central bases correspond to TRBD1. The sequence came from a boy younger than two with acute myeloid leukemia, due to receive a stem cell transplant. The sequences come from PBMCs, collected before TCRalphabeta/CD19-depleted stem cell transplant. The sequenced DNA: TGTGCCAGCAGTTCGCCCGGGACAGGGAATCAGCCCCAGCATTTT. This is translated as CASSSPGTGNQPQHF.